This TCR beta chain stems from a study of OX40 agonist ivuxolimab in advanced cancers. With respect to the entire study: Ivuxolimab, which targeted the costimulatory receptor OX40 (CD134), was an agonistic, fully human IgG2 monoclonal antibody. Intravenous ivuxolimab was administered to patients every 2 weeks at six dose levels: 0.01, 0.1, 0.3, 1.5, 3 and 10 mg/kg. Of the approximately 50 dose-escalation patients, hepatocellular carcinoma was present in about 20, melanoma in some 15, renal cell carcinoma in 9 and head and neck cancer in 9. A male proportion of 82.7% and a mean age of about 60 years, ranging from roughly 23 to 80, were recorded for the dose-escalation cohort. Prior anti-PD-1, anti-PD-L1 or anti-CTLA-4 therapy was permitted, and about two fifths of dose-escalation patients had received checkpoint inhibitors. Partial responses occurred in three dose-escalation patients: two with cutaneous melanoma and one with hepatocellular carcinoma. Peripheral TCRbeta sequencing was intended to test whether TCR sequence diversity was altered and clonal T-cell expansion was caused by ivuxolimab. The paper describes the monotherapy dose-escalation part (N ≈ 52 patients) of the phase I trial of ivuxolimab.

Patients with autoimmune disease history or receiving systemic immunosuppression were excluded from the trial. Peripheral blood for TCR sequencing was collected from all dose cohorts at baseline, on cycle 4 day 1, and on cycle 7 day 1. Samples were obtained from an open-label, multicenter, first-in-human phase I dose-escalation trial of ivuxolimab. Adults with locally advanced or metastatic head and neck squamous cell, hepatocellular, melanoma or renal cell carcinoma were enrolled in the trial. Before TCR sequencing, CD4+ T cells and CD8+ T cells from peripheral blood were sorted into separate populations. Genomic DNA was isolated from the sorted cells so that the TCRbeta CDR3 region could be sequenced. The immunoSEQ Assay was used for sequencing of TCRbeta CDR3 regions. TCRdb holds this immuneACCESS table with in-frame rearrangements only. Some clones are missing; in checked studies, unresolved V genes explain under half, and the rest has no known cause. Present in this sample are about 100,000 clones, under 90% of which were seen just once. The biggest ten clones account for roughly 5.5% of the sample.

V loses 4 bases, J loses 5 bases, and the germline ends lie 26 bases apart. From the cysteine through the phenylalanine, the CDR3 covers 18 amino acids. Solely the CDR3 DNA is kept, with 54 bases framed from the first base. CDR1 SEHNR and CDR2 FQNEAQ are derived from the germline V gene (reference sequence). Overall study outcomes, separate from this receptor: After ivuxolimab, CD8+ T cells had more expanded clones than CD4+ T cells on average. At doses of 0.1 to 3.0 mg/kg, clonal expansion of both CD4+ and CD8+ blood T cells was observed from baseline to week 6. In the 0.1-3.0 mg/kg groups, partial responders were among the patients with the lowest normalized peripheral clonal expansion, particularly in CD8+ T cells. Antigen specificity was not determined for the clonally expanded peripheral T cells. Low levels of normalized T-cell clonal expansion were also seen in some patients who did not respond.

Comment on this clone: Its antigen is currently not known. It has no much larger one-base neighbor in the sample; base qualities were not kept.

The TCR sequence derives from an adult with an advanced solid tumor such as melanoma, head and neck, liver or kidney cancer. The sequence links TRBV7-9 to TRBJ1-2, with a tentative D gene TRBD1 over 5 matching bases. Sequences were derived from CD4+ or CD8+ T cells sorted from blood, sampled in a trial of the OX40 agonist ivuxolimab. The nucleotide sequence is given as TGTGCCAGCAGCTCCACAGCTTTTGATCCCGGGACGGAATATGGCTACACCTTC. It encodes CASSSTAFDPGTEYGYTF.